Listed below are T cell receptor beta chains from one sample, sequenced in a study of cytotoxic CD8 clonotypes in ibrutinib-treated CLL. TCRdb's copy holds only in-frame clones and misses some; the assay was immunoSEQ multiplex PCR. The sample includes fewer than 100,000 clones, 86% of them seen just once. Sequenced material: PBMCs, taken before ibrutinib treatment. These receptors were collected from a human donor with chronic lymphocytic leukemia. CDR3s include the opening cysteine and the closing phenylalanine or tryptophan. Fields, in order: V gene, clone size, D gene, J gene, CDR3 protein, CDR3 DNA. D genes are given only for firm matches. The size of a clone is reported for some rows only, either as once, few or many, or as a class for expanded clones.

V: TRBV6-5; size: .; D: .; J: TRBJ1-1; CDR3: CASSYSIGGGTEAFF; DNA: TGTGCCAGCAGTTACTCGATTGGCGGGGGCACTGAAGCTTTCTTT
V: TRBV4-3; size: once; D: .; J: TRBJ2-2; CDR3: CASSPLPGLANTGELFF; DNA: TGCGCCAGCAGCCCACTCCCTGGCCTTGCGAACACCGGGGAGCTGTTTTTT
V: TRBV7-3; size: .; D: TRBD2; J: TRBJ2-1; CDR3: CASSLMTSGSGSGDEQFF; DNA: TGTGCCAGCAGCTTAATGACTAGCGGGAGTGGCTCGGGCGATGAGCAGTTCTTC
V: TRBV5-1; size: .; D: TRBD1; J: TRBJ1-2; CDR3: CASSQGQGWRPDYGYTF; DNA: TGCGCCAGCAGCCAAGGACAGGGATGGAGGCCCGATTATGGCTACACCTTC
V: TRBV5-5; size: .; D: .; J: TRBJ2-5; CDR3: CASSRRWTAQNQETQYF; DNA: TGTGCCAGCAGCCGTCGCTGGACAGCCCAAAACCAAGAGACCCAGTACTTC
V: TRBV4-3; size: few; D: .; J: TRBJ2-7; CDR3: CASSQDLAAQSYEQYF; DNA: TGCGCCAGCAGCCAAGATCTGGCGGCTCAGTCCTACGAGCAGTACTTC
V: TRBV28; size: .; D: .; J: TRBJ1-3; CDR3: CASSLGGIAGNTIYF; DNA: TGTGCCAGCAGTTTAGGAGGGATAGCCGGAAACACCATATATTTT
V: TRBV29-1; size: .; D: .; J: TRBJ2-7; CDR3: CSVGGVTNYEQYF; DNA: TGCAGCGTTGGAGGCGTCACCAACTACGAGCAGTACTTC
V: TRBV15; size: .; D: .; J: TRBJ2-2; CDR3: CATSRDLNTGELFF; DNA: TGTGCCACCAGCAGAGATTTAAACACCGGGGAGCTGTTTTTT
V: TRBV6-6; size: .; D: .; J: TRBJ2-1; CDR3: CASSYSPSEYNEQFF; DNA: TGTGCCAGCAGTTACTCACCTAGCGAGTACAATGAGCAGTTCTTC
V: TRBV10-2; size: .; D: .; J: TRBJ1-1; CDR3: CASWMGATNTEAFF; DNA: TGCGCCAGCTGGATGGGGGCCACGAACACTGAAGCTTTCTTT
V: TRBV28; size: .; D: .; J: TRBJ1-5; CDR3: CASNPPGSGGNQPQHF; DNA: TGTGCCAGCAACCCCCCCGGGTCGGGAGGCAATCAGCCCCAGCATTTT
V: TRBV27; size: .; D: .; J: TRBJ2-1; CDR3: CASSRSSYNEQFF; DNA: TGTGCCAGCAGCCGGAGCTCCTACAATGAGCAGTTCTTC
V: TRBV4-1; size: .; D: TRBD2; J: TRBJ2-7; CDR3: CASSQGGGAGEQYF; DNA: TGCGCCAGCAGCCAAGGGGGAGGGGCAGGGGAGCAGTACTTC
V: TRBV11-3; size: .; D: .; J: TRBJ2-7; CDR3: CASSLGGTRSSYEQYF; DNA: TGTGCCAGCAGCTTAGGGGGGACACGAAGCTCCTACGAGCAGTACTTC
V: TRBV28; size: .; D: TRBD2; J: TRBJ2-1; CDR3: CASSLTASGSYNEQFF; DNA: TGTGCCAGCAGTTTAACCGCTAGCGGGTCCTACAATGAGCAGTTCTTC
V: TRBV10-3; size: .; D: TRBD2; J: TRBJ2-1; CDR3: CAISELPSGRLGNEQFF; DNA: TGTGCCATCAGTGAGTTGCCTAGCGGGAGGCTCGGTAATGAGCAGTTCTTC
V: TRBV5-4; size: .; D: TRBD1; J: TRBJ2-1; CDR3: CASSFYRDSSHNEQFF; DNA: TGTGCCAGCAGCTTTTATCGGGACAGCTCACACAATGAGCAGTTCTTC
V: TRBV25-1; size: .; D: .; J: TRBJ1-4; CDR3: CASSESYGFSEKLFF; DNA: TGTGCCAGCAGTGAATCCTACGGATTTAGTGAAAAACTGTTTTTT
V: TRBV5-1; size: .; D: .; J: TRBJ2-2; CDR3: CASSSDPWKTGELFF; DNA: TGCGCCAGCAGCTCTGATCCGTGGAAAACCGGGGAGCTGTTTTTT
V: TRBV14; size: .; D: .; J: TRBJ2-7; CDR3: CASSQQTFGEQYF; DNA: TGTGCCAGCAGCCAGCAGACGTTCGGCGAGCAGTACTTC
V: TRBV30; size: .; D: .; J: TRBJ1-2; CDR3: CAWSVPRLVYGYTF; DNA: TGTGCCTGGAGTGTACCCAGGCTAGTCTATGGCTACACCTTC
V: TRBV7-2; size: .; D: TRBD2; J: TRBJ2-1; CDR3: CASSPRTSGSYNEQFF; DNA: TGTGCCAGCAGCCCGAGGACTAGCGGGAGCTACAATGAGCAGTTCTTC
V: TRBV7-3; size: .; D: .; J: TRBJ1-1; CDR3: CASSKQGYTEAFF; DNA: TGTGCCAGCAGTAAGCAGGGGTACACTGAAGCTTTCTTT
V: TRBV7-2; size: .; D: TRBD1; J: TRBJ1-2; CDR3: CASSPGGGPKTNYGYTF; DNA: TGTGCCAGCAGCCCAGGGGGAGGACCCAAGACTAACTATGGCTACACCTTC
V: TRBV28; size: .; D: TRBD1; J: TRBJ1-4; CDR3: CASSSYRGGNEKLFF; DNA: TGTGCCAGCAGTTCTTACAGGGGAGGGAATGAAAAACTGTTTTTT
V: TRBV23-1; size: few; D: .; J: TRBJ2-7; CDR3: CASSPTYEQYF; DNA: TGCGCCAGCAGTCCCACCTACGAGCAGTACTTC
V: TRBV11-3; size: .; D: .; J: TRBJ2-7; CDR3: CASSLDPYEQYF; DNA: TGTGCCAGCAGCTTAGATCCCTACGAGCAGTACTTC
V: TRBV27; size: .; D: TRBD1; J: TRBJ1-1; CDR3: CASSRQGSTEAFF; DNA: TGTGCCAGCAGTCGACAGGGGAGCACTGAAGCTTTCTTT
V: TRBV28; size: .; D: TRBD1; J: TRBJ1-1; CDR3: CASSSTGGTEAFF; DNA: TGTGCCAGCAGTTCCACAGGGGGCACTGAAGCTTTCTTT
V: TRBV7-2; size: .; D: TRBD2; J: TRBJ2-1; CDR3: CASTPLSGSYNEQFF; DNA: TGTGCCAGCACACCCCTTAGCGGGTCCTACAATGAGCAGTTCTTC
V: TRBV30; size: .; D: .; J: TRBJ1-1; CDR3: CASHGRDNTEAFF; DNA: TGTGCCTCTCATGGCAGGGATAACACTGAAGCTTTCTTT
V: TRBV4-1; size: .; D: .; J: TRBJ2-7; CDR3: CASSQFDRSSYEQYF; DNA: TGCGCCAGCAGTCAGTTTGACAGGAGCTCCTACGAGCAGTACTTC
V: TRBV10-3; size: few; D: .; J: TRBJ2-1; CDR3: CAISARSEQFF; DNA: TGTGCCATCAGCGCCCGGAGTGAGCAGTTCTTC
V: TRBV6-1; size: .; D: TRBD1; J: TRBJ2-7; CDR3: CASSEDRGPYEQYF; DNA: TGTGCCAGCAGTGAAGACAGGGGTCCTTACGAGCAGTACTTC
V: TRBV10-3; size: .; D: .; J: TRBJ1-5; CDR3: CAISEGDSNQPQHF; DNA: TGTGCCATCAGTGAGGGCGATAGCAATCAGCCCCAGCATTTT
V: TRBV6-6; size: .; D: TRBD1; J: TRBJ1-2; CDR3: CASRFPGQGGGYTF; DNA: TGTGCCAGCAGATTCCCGGGACAGGGGGGAGGCTACACCTTC
V: TRBV6-5; size: .; D: TRBD2; J: TRBJ2-7; CDR3: CASSYSGTSIYEQYF; DNA: TGTGCCAGCAGTTACTCCGGGACTAGCATCTACGAGCAGTACTTC
V: TRBV18; size: .; D: .; J: TRBJ2-7; CDR3: CASSLTGTQTYEQYF; DNA: TGTGCCAGCTCTCTGACCGGGACTCAGACCTACGAGCAGTACTTC
V: TRBV6-4; size: few; D: TRBD2; J: TRBJ2-3; CDR3: CASSGVAGTTDTQYF; DNA: TGTGCCAGCAGTGGTGTAGCGGGTACCACAGATACGCAGTATTTT
V: TRBV7-2; size: .; D: TRBD2; J: TRBJ2-7; CDR3: CASSLSLAGTTYEQYF; DNA: TGTGCCAGCAGCTTATCCCTAGCGGGTACAACCTACGAGCAGTACTTC
V: TRBV11-3; size: .; D: .; J: TRBJ1-3; CDR3: CASSLVYRYSGNTIYF; DNA: TGTGCCAGCAGCTTAGTGTACAGGTACTCTGGAAACACCATATATTTT
V: TRBV19; size: .; D: TRBD1; J: TRBJ1-5; CDR3: CASRGTGESAQPQHF; DNA: TGTGCCAGTAGGGGGACAGGGGAATCAGCTCAGCCCCAGCATTTT
V: TRBV2; size: .; D: .; J: TRBJ1-5; CDR3: CASSPGHPSNQPQHF; DNA: TGTGCCAGCAGTCCGGGACACCCTAGCAATCAGCCCCAGCATTTT
V: TRBV5-8; size: .; D: .; J: TRBJ2-1; CDR3: CASSFGTAFNEQFF; DNA: TGTGCCAGCAGCTTCGGGACCGCCTTCAATGAGCAGTTCTTC
V: TRBV5-5; size: many; D: .; J: TRBJ2-2; CDR3: CASSPTSPGHYTGELFF; DNA: TGTGCCAGCAGCCCCACTTCGCCGGGACACTACACCGGGGAGCTGTTTTTT
V: TRBV7-9; size: .; D: .; J: TRBJ1-5; CDR3: CASSLKGRNQPQHF; DNA: TGTGCCAGCAGCTTAAAGGGCCGAAATCAGCCCCAGCATTTT
V: TRBV4-1; size: .; D: .; J: TRBJ2-7; CDR3: CASSQEAWSSYEQYF; DNA: TGCGCCAGCAGCCAAGAGGCCTGGAGCTCCTACGAGCAGTACTTC
V: TRBV6-6; size: .; D: TRBD1; J: TRBJ2-7; CDR3: CASSYRTGDYEQYF; DNA: TGTGCCAGCAGTTACAGGACAGGGGACTACGAGCAGTACTTC
V: TRBV19; size: .; D: .; J: TRBJ2-5; CDR3: CASSILANQETQYF; DNA: TGTGCCAGTAGTATTCTAGCTAACCAAGAGACCCAGTACTTC
V: TRBV7-6; size: .; D: TRBD2; J: TRBJ2-5; CDR3: CASSLGLADQETQYF; DNA: TGTGCCAGCAGCTTAGGACTAGCGGACCAAGAGACCCAGTACTTC
V: TRBV5-1; size: .; D: .; J: TRBJ2-7; CDR3: CASSLVSGPTYEQYF; DNA: TGCGCCAGCAGCTTGGTGTCAGGGCCGACCTACGAGCAGTACTTC
V: TRBV15; size: once; D: TRBD1; J: TRBJ1-3; CDR3: CATSRDPRFRGENTIYF; DNA: TGTGCCACCAGCAGAGATCCGCGGTTCAGGGGGGAAAACACCATATATTTT
V: TRBV9; size: .; D: TRBD1; J: TRBJ1-2; CDR3: CASGQVLHGYTF; DNA: TGTGCCAGCGGACAGGTTCTACATGGCTACACCTTC
V: TRBV27; size: .; D: TRBD1; J: TRBJ1-2; CDR3: CASSLDRAGGYTF; DNA: TGTGCCAGCAGTTTAGACAGGGCGGGTGGCTACACCTTC
V: TRBV9; size: .; D: .; J: TRBJ1-1; CDR3: CASSSRTGARNTEAFF; DNA: TGTGCCAGCAGCTCGAGGACGGGGGCAAGGAACACTGAAGCTTTCTTT
V: TRBV30; size: .; D: .; J: TRBJ1-1; CDR3: CAWSSGSSRAAFF; DNA: TGTGCCTGGAGTTCAGGGTCGTCAAGAGCAGCTTTCTTT